This T cell receptor beta chain derives from a study of blood T cell repertoires in COVID-19. In the study overall: Samples taken during acute and convalescent COVID-19 were collected in the United States, Italy and Spain.

TCRdb's table, derived via immunoSEQ multiplex PCR, lists solely in-frame clones and lacks some. The sample contains about 38,000 clones, around four fifths of which appear only once. This CDR3 is built from 16 residues. Germline V gene lookup returns CDR1 MNHNY and CDR2 SVGAGI (reference sequence). The germline V and J ends were trimmed by 0 bases and 3 bases, with 14 bases remaining between them. The clonotype comes from a man aged 50-60 years with active COVID-19. Material for sequencing was peripheral blood. The V gene is TRBV6-6, the J gene TRBJ1-2; tentatively, D is TRBD1 (5 bases). The CDR3 DNA follows: TGTGCCAGCAGTTACTCGCGGAGGGGTTGGGACTATGGCTACACCTTC. It translates to CASSYSRRGWDYGYTF.